This T cell receptor (beta chain) derives from a study of blood T cell repertoires in COVID-19. Study in general: Acute-phase and convalescent COVID-19 samples originated in the United States, Italy and Spain.

Authors' processing steps: Estimated nucleated cell counts came from reference gene primer amplification. Produced via immunoSEQ multiplex PCR; TCRdb's table is partial and in-frame only. Clonal size and the V and J genes are those of that table, whereas D and trimming came from the DNA. The sample shows fewer than 80,000 clones, 88% of them seen only once. Germline assignment: CDR1 KGHSH and CDR2 LQKENI. CDR3 length equals 15 residues. The V and J ends lost 5 bases and 0 bases respectively, with 12 bases between them. The rearrangement links TRBV18 to TRBJ2-3, with a tentative D call TRBD2 (5 bases). This TCR came from a human donor in a cohort sampled during active COVID-19. Sample: peripheral blood. The CDR3 loop reads CASSDDYSSTDTQYF. The CDR3 DNA sequence: TGTGCCAGCTCAGATGACTATTCTAGCACAGATACGCAGTATTTT.